This is a list of T cell receptor beta chains from one sample in a study of cytomegalovirus exposure and HLA in healthy donors. Repertoires were generated with immunoSEQ multiplex PCR, while TCRdb's copy carries only in-frame clones and drops some. This sample carries under 300,000 clones, approximately 83% of them seen once, and the ten largest clones take less than 1.2%. The sample was PBMCs. The receptors were sampled from a woman between 18 and 29 years old in good health and CMV-seronegative. CDR3s include the opening cysteine and the closing phenylalanine or tryptophan. D genes are given only for firm matches. Some rows mark clone size as missing; the rest say once, few, many or name a class of expanded clone.

J,D,size,V,CDR3,DNA
TRBJ2-7,TRBD2,NA,TRBV6-5,CASSGGVAYEQYF,TGTGCCAGCAGTGGGGGGGTCGCCTACGAGCAGTACTTC
TRBJ1-1,TRBD1,NA,TRBV5-6,CATLITGGRTEAFF,TGTGCCACCCTTATCACAGGGGGCCGAACTGAAGCTTTCTTT
TRBJ2-5,NA,NA,TRBV11-3,CASSLFAGQGETQYF,TGTGCCAGCAGCCTCTTCGCGGGCCAAGGAGAGACCCAGTACTTC
TRBJ1-5,NA,NA,TRBV28,CASTVVNQPQHF,TGTGCCAGCACGGTAGTAAATCAGCCCCAGCATTTT
TRBJ2-5,NA,NA,TRBV27,CASSLSNSLFQETQYF,TGTGCCAGCAGTTTATCAAACAGTCTATTCCAAGAGACCCAGTACTTC
TRBJ2-2,TRBD2,once,TRBV6-5,CASSYSWGGTGELFF,TGTGCCAGCAGTTACTCGTGGGGGGGGACCGGGGAGCTGTTTTTT
TRBJ2-1,NA,NA,TRBV6-5,CASSYSQGYNEQFF,TGTGCCAGCAGTTACTCGCAGGGTTACAATGAGCAGTTCTTC
TRBJ2-7,TRBD2,NA,TRBV11-2,CASSRSGSSYEQYF,TGTGCCAGCAGCCGTAGCGGGAGCTCCTACGAGCAGTACTTC
TRBJ1-3,TRBD1,NA,TRBV5-1,CASSLVTGDSGNTIYF,TGCGCCAGCAGCTTGGTGACAGGGGACTCTGGAAACACCATATATTTT
TRBJ2-7,TRBD1,NA,TRBV4-1,CASSQVTRGQDLSYEQYF,TGCGCCAGCAGCCAAGTCACCCGGGGACAGGACCTTTCCTACGAGCAGTACTTC
TRBJ1-4,NA,NA,TRBV5-1,CASSPGWTNEKLFF,TGCGCCAGCAGCCCCGGTTGGACTAATGAAAAACTGTTTTTT
TRBJ2-1,NA,NA,TRBV14,CASSQNRGGEQFF,TGTGCCAGCAGCCAGAACAGGGGGGGCGAGCAGTTCTTC
TRBJ2-2,NA,NA,TRBV7-7,CASSFGGDQVTGELFF,TGTGCTAGCAGCTTCGGCGGGGACCAGGTGACCGGGGAGCTGTTTTTT
TRBJ1-2,NA,NA,TRBV28,CASSSQTNYGYTF,TGTGCCAGCAGTTCACAGACTAACTATGGCTACACCTTC
TRBJ2-2,TRBD2,NA,TRBV10-3,CAISLLAGGLTGELFF,TGTGCCATCAGCCTACTAGCGGGGGGACTCACCGGGGAGCTGTTTTTT
TRBJ1-1,NA,NA,TRBV7-6,CASSLALGLTEAFF,TGTGCCAGCAGCTTAGCACTGGGGCTCACTGAAGCTTTCTTT
TRBJ2-1,NA,NA,TRBV11-3,CASSLDVPAATNEQFF,TGTGCCAGCAGCTTAGATGTTCCCGCAGCGACGAATGAGCAGTTCTTC
TRBJ2-3,TRBD1,NA,TRBV28,CASSLDTGDSRTDTQYF,TGTGCCAGCAGCCTAGACACAGGGGATTCCCGCACAGATACGCAGTATTTT
TRBJ1-2,TRBD1,few,TRBV2,CASSGDRETYGYTF,TGTGCCAGCAGTGGGGACAGGGAAACCTATGGCTACACCTTC
TRBJ2-7,NA,NA,TRBV4-1,CASSQGFLGGLYEQYF,TGCGCCAGCAGCCAAGGATTTCTCGGAGGGCTCTACGAGCAGTACTTC
TRBJ2-7,NA,once,TRBV4-1,CASSQDQSGNSYEQYF,TGCGCCAGCAGCCAAGATCAGAGCGGAAACTCCTACGAGCAGTACTTC
TRBJ1-2,NA,NA,TRBV6-6,CASRTLSGYGYTF,TGTGCCAGCAGGACATTATCGGGGTATGGCTACACCTTC
TRBJ2-7,NA,once,TRBV25-1,CASSEYTPGPPSYEQYF,TGTGCCAGCAGTGAATATACCCCAGGGCCCCCCTCCTACGAGCAGTACTTC
TRBJ2-7,TRBD1,NA,TRBV25-1,CASSEPYDRVMPF,TGTGCCAGCAGTGAGCCCTATGACAGGGTAATGCCTTTC
TRBJ2-2,TRBD1,NA,TRBV7-3,CASSRDRDGGHTGELFF,TGTGCCAGCAGCAGGGACAGGGATGGAGGCCACACCGGGGAGCTGTTTTTT
TRBJ1-2,NA,NA,TRBV27,CASSLSRRAVNYGYTF,TGTGCCAGCAGTTTATCGCGGAGAGCGGTTAACTATGGCTACACCTTC
TRBJ2-7,NA,NA,TRBV11-3,CASSFSFDSYEQYF,TGTGCCAGCAGCTTTAGCTTTGACAGCTACGAGCAGTACTTC
TRBJ2-2,TRBD2,NA,TRBV7-9,CASSFLAGGTAGELFF,TGTGCCAGCAGCTTCCTAGCGGGAGGGACCGCCGGGGAGCTGTTTTTT
TRBJ2-2,TRBD2,NA,TRBV30,CAWSVERTSGGGTGELFF,TGTGCCTGGAGTGTCGAAAGGACTAGCGGGGGTGGGACCGGGGAGCTGTTTTTT
TRBJ1-2,NA,NA,TRBV4-1,CASSQVIANYGYTF,TGCGCCAGCAGCCAAGTAATAGCTAACTATGGCTACACCTTC
TRBJ2-1,NA,once,TRBV7-2,CASSLVQLTNEQFF,TGTGCCAGCAGCTTAGTACAGCTAACCAATGAGCAGTTCTTC
TRBJ2-1,NA,NA,TRBV29-1,CSVAQNRESGEFF,TGCAGCGTTGCCCAGAACAGGGAAAGTGGGGAGTTCTTC
TRBJ1-4,NA,NA,TRBV4-3,CASSQVSSTNEKLFF,TGCGCCAGCAGCCAAGTAAGCTCAACTAATGAAAAACTGTTTTTT
TRBJ2-5,TRBD1,NA,TRBV10-3,CAISDRTGGETQYF,TGTGCCATCAGTGACCGAACAGGGGGTGAGACCCAGTACTTC
TRBJ2-5,NA,NA,TRBV25-1,CASSEGLGGVQETQYF,TGTGCCAGCAGTGAAGGGTTGGGCGGGGTCCAAGAGACCCAGTACTTC
TRBJ1-3,TRBD1,NA,TRBV5-1,CASSIGTASGNTIYF,TGCGCCAGCAGCATTGGGACAGCCTCTGGAAACACCATATATTTT
TRBJ2-7,NA,NA,TRBV7-2,CASSDRLVIEQYF,TGTGCCAGCAGCGACCGACTAGTAATCGAGCAGTACTTC
TRBJ1-3,NA,NA,TRBV6-5,CASSPALRAGNTIYF,TGTGCCAGCAGTCCCGCACTGCGGGCTGGAAACACCATATATTTT
TRBJ2-2,TRBD2,NA,TRBV6-4,CASSDSAGGPTGELFF,TGTGCCAGCAGTGACTCAGCGGGGGGGCCCACCGGGGAGCTGTTTTTT
TRBJ1-1,NA,NA,TRBV6-5,CASSYGQGRTEAFF,TGTGCCAGCAGTTATGGCCAGGGTCGAACTGAAGCTTTCTTT
TRBJ1-1,TRBD1,NA,TRBV5-1,CASSSDRAKEAFF,TGCGCCAGCAGCTCTGACAGGGCCAAGGAGGCTTTCTTT
TRBJ2-1,TRBD2,NA,TRBV27,CASSIRGGDYNEQFF,TGTGCCAGCAGTATCCGGGGGGGGGACTACAATGAGCAGTTCTTC
TRBJ2-1,NA,NA,TRBV18,CASSPLGSGRQFF,TGTGCCAGCTCACCCCTTGGAAGCGGCCGGCAGTTCTTC
TRBJ2-5,NA,NA,TRBV6-6,CASSSHLQETQYF,TGTGCCAGCAGTAGCCACCTTCAAGAGACCCAGTACTTC
TRBJ2-1,TRBD2,NA,TRBV9,CASSVAGDYSYNEQFF,TGTGCCAGCAGCGTAGCGGGGGACTACTCCTACAATGAGCAGTTCTTC
TRBJ1-2,TRBD1,NA,TRBV7-9,CASSSGTGGRNGYTF,TGTGCCAGCAGCTCCGGGACAGGGGGGAGGAATGGCTACACCTTC
TRBJ2-5,NA,NA,TRBV30,CAWDRRLQETQYF,TGTGCCTGGGACAGGCGTCTTCAAGAGACCCAGTACTTC
TRBJ2-7,NA,once,TRBV6-1,CATPGHNIYEQYF,TGTGCCACCCCAGGACACAATATCTACGAGCAGTACTTC
TRBJ2-1,NA,NA,TRBV18,CASSPGVGDYNEQFF,TGTGCCAGCTCACCCGGAGTAGGGGACTACAATGAGCAGTTCTTC
TRBJ2-2,NA,NA,TRBV18,CASSPSARAATGELFF,TGTGCCAGCTCACCAAGTGCCAGGGCGGCCACCGGGGAGCTGTTTTTT
TRBJ2-1,NA,NA,TRBV19,CASSIGQYNEQFF,TGTGCCAGTAGTATAGGGCAGTACAATGAGCAGTTCTTC
TRBJ2-1,TRBD1,NA,TRBV10-2,CASSGGQEVYEQFF,TGCGCCAGCAGTGGCGGACAGGAGGTCTATGAGCAGTTCTTC
TRBJ1-4,TRBD1,once,TRBV13,CASSVYRGANEKLFF,TGTGCCAGCAGCGTATACAGGGGGGCTAATGAAAAACTGTTTTTT